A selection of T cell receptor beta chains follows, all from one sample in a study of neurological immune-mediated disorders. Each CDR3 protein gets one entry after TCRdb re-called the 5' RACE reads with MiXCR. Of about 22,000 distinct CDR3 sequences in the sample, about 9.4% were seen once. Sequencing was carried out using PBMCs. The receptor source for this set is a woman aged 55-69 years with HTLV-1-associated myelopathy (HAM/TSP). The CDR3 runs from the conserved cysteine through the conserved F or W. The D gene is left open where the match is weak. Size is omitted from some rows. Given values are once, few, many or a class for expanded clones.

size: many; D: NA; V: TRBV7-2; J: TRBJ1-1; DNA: TGTGCCAGCAGCTTGGCGTTGAACACTGAAGCTTTCTTT; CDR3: CASSLALNTEAFF
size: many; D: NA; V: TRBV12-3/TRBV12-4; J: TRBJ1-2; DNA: TGTGCCAGCAGTTTCCGCAGGGACTATGGCTACACCTTC; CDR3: CASSFRRDYGYTF
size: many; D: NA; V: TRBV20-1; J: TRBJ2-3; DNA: TGCAGTGCTACCGGGACGACTCGACCGACATTCACAGATACGCAGTATTTT; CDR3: CSATGTTRPTFTDTQYF
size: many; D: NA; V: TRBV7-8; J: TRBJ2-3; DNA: TGTGCCAGCAGCTTAGGAGGGGGTCATACGCAGTATTTT; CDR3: CASSLGGGHTQYF
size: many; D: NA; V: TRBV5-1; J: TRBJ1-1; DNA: TGCGCCAGCAGCTTGCGGGGGGGCTATGAAGCTTTCTTT; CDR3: CASSLRGGYEAFF
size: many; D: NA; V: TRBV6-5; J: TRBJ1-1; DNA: TGTGCCAGCAGTTACTCGATATCGGTTAACAGGGTCACTGAAGCTTTCTTT; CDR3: CASSYSISVNRVTEAFF
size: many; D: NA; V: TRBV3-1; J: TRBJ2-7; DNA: TGTGCCAGCAGCCAAGAAAGCGATTGGACCTACGAGCAGTACTTC; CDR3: CASSQESDWTYEQYF
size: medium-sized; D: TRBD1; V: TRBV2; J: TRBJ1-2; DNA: TGTGCCAGCAATCCGGGACAGCTTAACTATGGCTACACCTTC; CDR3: CASNPGQLNYGYTF
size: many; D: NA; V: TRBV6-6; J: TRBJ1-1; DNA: TGTGCCAGCAGTTACCCCTCGGTGGACACTGAAGCTTTCTTT; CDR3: CASSYPSVDTEAFF
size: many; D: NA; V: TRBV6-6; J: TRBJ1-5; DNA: TGTGCCAGCAGTTACCCACCCCCACCAAATCAGCCCCAGCATTTT; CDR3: CASSYPPPPNQPQHF
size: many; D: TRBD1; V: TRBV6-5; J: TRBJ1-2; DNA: TGTGCCAGCACAACAGGACAGGGGGGTGGCTACACCTTC; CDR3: CASTTGQGGGYTF
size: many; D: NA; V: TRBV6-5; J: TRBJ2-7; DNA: TGTGCCAGCAGTTACGGGGCTGGCGAACCAAGTGCCGAGCAGTACTTC; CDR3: CASSYGAGEPSAEQYF
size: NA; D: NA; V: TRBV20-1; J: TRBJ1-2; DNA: TGCAGTGTCATTCAGAGGGGGGATGGCTACACCTTC; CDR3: CSVIQRGDGYTF
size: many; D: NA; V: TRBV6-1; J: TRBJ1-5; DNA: TGTGCCAGCATGACCAAAAAAAACCAGGTTAACAGCAATCAGCCCCAGCATTTT; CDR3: CASMTKKNQVNSNQPQHF
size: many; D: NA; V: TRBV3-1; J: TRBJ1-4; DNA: TGTGCCAGCAGCCAACTCGGGGGCTGGAATATGAAAAAACTGTTTTTT; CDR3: CASSQLGGWNMKKLFF
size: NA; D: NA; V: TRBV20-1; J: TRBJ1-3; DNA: TGCAGTGCTGGCCTCGGGGGGGGAGCTGGAAACACCATATATTTT; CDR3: CSAGLGGGAGNTIYF
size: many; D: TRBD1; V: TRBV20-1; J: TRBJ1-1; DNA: TGCAGTGCTAGAGGCTTAATAGGGGACAGGGACGCTTTCTTT; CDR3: CSARGLIGDRDAFF
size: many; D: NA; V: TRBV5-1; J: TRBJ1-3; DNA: TGCGCCAGCAGCTTGGCGGGCAGCTCTGGAAACACCATATATTTT; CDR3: CASSLAGSSGNTIYF
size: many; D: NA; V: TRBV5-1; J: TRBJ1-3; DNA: TGCGCCAGCAGCCTTGAAGGTTCTGAAAACACCATATATTTT; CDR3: CASSLEGSENTIYF
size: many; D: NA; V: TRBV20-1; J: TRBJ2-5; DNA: TGCAGTGCCCGTCGCGTCTACGTCGGTTGGGAGACCCAGTACTTC; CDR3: CSARRVYVGWETQYF
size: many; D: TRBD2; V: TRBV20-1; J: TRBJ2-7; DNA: TGCAGTGCTAGTCTAGCGGGGGGGCCTCACGAGCAGTACTTC; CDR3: CSASLAGGPHEQYF
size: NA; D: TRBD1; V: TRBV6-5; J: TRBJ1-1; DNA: TGTGCCAGCAGCAGGGGGCTGATAGTCGGGGACACCGAAGCTTTATTT; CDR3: CASSRGLIVGDTEALF
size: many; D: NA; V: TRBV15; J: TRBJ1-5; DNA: TGTGCCACCAGCAGAGAATACCCCGAAATTCAGCCCCAGCATTTT; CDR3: CATSREYPEIQPQHF
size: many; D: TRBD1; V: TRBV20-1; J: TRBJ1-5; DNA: TGCAGTGCTACGGGACAGTACAATCAGCCCCAGCATTTT; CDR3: CSATGQYNQPQHF
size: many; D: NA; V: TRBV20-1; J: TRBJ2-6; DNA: TGCAGTGCTGCCCGGCTGGGCGGGGCCAACGTCCTGACTTTC; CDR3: CSAARLGGANVLTF
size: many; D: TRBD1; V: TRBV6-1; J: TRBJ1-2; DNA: TGTGCCAGCAGCGGGACAGGACAGAGCTGGGGCTACACCTTC; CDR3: CASSGTGQSWGYTF
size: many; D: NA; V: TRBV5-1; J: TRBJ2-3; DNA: TGCGCCAGCAGCACCCCCGGGGGATCATTAGATACGCAGTATTTT; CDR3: CASSTPGGSLDTQYF
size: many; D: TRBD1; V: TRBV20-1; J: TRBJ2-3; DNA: TGCAGTGCTAGTTTCGGACAGGGGGCTACAGATACGCAGTATTTT; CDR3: CSASFGQGATDTQYF
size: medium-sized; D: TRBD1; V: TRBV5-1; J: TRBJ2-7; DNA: TGCGCCAGCAGCCCGGGACAGCAGACCTACGAGCAGTACTTC; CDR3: CASSPGQQTYEQYF
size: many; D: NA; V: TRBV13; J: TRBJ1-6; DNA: TGTGCCAGCAGCCACCGCCGGGATCAGCGTTCACCCCTCCACTTT; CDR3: CASSHRRDQRSPLHF
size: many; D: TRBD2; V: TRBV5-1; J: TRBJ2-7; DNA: TGCGCCAGCAGCTTGGATGGTAGCGGGGGGACCTACGAGCAGTACTTC; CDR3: CASSLDGSGGTYEQYF
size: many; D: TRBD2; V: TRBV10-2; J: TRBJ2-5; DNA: TGCGCCAGCAGTGCGACTAGCAGGAAAGAGACCCAGTACTTC; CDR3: CASSATSRKETQYF
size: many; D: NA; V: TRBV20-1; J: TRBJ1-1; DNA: TGCAGTGCCCTTACCGAAAACAGGGAGAACACTGAAGCTTTCTTT; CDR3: CSALTENRENTEAFF
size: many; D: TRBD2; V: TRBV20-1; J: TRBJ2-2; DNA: TGCAGTGCTAAGGAAGCGGGGGCCACCGGGGAGCTGTTTTTT; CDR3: CSAKEAGATGELFF